This TCR beta chain was documented in a study of shared clonotypes between healthy human individuals. General study results and limits: The expectation was that sequencing depth would affect clonotype sharing among donors.

The length of the CDR3 is 16 residues. From germline, CDR1 is LNHDA and CDR2 SQIVND (reference sequence). The V segment lost 6 bases and the J segment 6 bases; nucleotides outside the gene matches: 13. Genomic DNA belonging to each subset was distributed in equal measure over several immunoSEQ plates. As processed by the authors: ImmunoSEQ junction-only sequences lacked quality scores, so their filtering differed. Produced via immunoSEQ multiplex PCR; TCRdb's table is partial and in-frame only. The DNA gave D and trimming, while V, J and clone size come from that table. The sample yields about 490,000 clones, around 80% seen once. In its sample, this clone was seen once. The antigen remains undetermined. All donors were healthy HIV-negative adults lacking recent acute infections or vaccinations.

The sequencing sample was made of PBMCs. The chain joins TRBV19 to TRBJ1-2, with 10 bases identical to TRBD1. This clonotype was obtained from a woman aged 40 to 49 in good health. Some clones in this sample may be carry-over from other donors' samples. CDR3 sequence reads: CASSLYSAGTGDGYTF. DNA of the CDR3: TGTGCCAGTAGCCTATACTCGGCCGGGACAGGGGATGGCTACACCTTC. Based on the CDR3 plus reference TRBV19 and TRBJ1-2, the full variable domain is DGGITQSPKYLFRKEGQNVTLSCEQNLNHDAMYWYRQDPGQGLRLIYYSQIVNDFQKGDIAEGYSVSREKKESFPLTVTSAQKNPTAFYLCASSLYSAGTGDGYTFGSGTRLTVV.